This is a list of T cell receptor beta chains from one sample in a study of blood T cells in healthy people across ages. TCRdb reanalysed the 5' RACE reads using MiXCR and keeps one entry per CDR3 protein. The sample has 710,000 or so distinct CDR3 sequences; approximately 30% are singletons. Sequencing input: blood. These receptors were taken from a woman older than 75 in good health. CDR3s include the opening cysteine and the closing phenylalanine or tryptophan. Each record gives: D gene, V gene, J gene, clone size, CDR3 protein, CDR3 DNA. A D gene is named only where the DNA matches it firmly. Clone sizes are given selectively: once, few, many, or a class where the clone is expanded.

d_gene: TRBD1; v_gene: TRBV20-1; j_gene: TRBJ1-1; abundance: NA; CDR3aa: CNAAPEGAYTEAFF; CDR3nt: TGCAATGCTGCGCCTGAGGGGGCGTACACTGAAGCTTTCTTT
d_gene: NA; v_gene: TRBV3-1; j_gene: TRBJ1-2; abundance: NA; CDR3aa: CASSQRGVGYTF; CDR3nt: TGTGCCAGCAGCCAAAGAGGGGTTGGCTACACCTTC
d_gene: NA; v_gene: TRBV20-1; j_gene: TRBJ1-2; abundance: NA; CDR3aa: CSAGDSGYTF; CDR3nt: TGCAGTGCTGGCGACAGTGGCTACACCTTC
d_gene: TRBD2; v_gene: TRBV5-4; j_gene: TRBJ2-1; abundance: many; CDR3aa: CASSLARTSGGDNEQFF; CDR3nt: TGTGCCAGCAGCTTGGCCCGGACTAGCGGGGGCGACAATGAGCAGTTCTTC
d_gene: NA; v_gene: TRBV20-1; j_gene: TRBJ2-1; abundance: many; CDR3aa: CSAEPQVHEQFF; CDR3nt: TGCAGTGCTGAACCCCAGGTTCATGAGCAGTTCTTC
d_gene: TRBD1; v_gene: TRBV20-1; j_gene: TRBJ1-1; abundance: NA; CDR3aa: CSAKDPGQGNTEAFF; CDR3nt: TGCAGTGCTAAAGATCCGGGACAGGGGAACACTGAAGCTTTCTTT
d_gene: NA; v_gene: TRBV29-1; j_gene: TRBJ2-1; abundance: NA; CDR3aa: CSGGSGGSYNEQFF; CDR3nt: TGCAGCGGGGGAAGCGGAGGTTCCTACAATGAGCAGTTCTTC
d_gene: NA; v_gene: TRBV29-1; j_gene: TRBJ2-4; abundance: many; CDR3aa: CSARDRNSLAKNIQYF; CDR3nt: TGCAGCGCCAGAGACAGGAACTCTCTAGCCAAAAACATTCAGTACTTC
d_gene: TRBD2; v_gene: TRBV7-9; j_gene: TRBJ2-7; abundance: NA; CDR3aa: CASSPRLAGNYEQYF; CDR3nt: TGTGCCAGCAGCCCAAGACTAGCGGGGAACTACGAGCAGTACTTC
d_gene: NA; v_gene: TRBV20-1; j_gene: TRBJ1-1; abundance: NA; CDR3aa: CSARNPLTGGNTEAFF; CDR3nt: TGCAGTGCTAGAAACCCTTTGACAGGCGGGAACACTGAAGCTTTCTTT
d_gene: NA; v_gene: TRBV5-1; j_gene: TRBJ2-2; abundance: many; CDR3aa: CASSLVPLGGTGELFF; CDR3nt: TGCGCCAGCAGCTTGGTCCCCTTAGGTGGGACAGGGGAGCTGTTTTTT
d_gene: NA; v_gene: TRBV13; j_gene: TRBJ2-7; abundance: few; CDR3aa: CASSLGWVYEQYF; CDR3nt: TGTGCCAGCAGCTTAGGATGGGTCTACGAGCAGTACTTC